A single sample gave rise to the 6 T cell receptor beta chains below, sequenced in a study of blood T cell repertoires in COVID-19 (dated by TCRdb to the early 2020s). The library relied on the immunoSEQ multiplex PCR assay. TCRdb obtained this table from immuneACCESS and retained in-frame rearrangements with V and J assigned. These tables miss some clones; where compared with another copy, unresolved V genes account for less than half of the shortfall, and the remainder is unexplained. Counted in this sample were over 90,000 clones; around 87% of them appeared once. The ten largest clones represent nearly 20% of the sample. Source material: peripheral blood. Receptors were obtained from a human donor in a cohort sampled during active COVID-19.

V and J are TRBV10-3 and TRBJ2-1; no clear D. CDR3 size: 11 residues. Trimming stripped 11 bases from V and 5 bases from J, with 10 bases between. CDR1 is ENHRY, CDR2 SYGVKD, per germline. CDR3 sequence (DNA): TGTGCCTCATCCACGGACAATGAGCAGTTCTTC. It specifies CASSTDNEQFF.

The chain uses TRBV28 and TRBJ2-1; the D gene is possibly TRBD1 (6 bases). Per germline, CDR1 MDHEN and CDR2 SYDVKM. V was trimmed by 5 bases and J by 9 bases, leaving 23 bases between them. This CDR3 spans 16 amino acids. CDR3: CASSPRGGAGAGEQFF. DNA for the CDR3: TGTGCCAGCAGTCCTCGAGGGGGTGCAGGGGCGGGTGAGCAGTTCTTC.

The chain has TRBV2 and TRBJ2-5, with D possibly TRBD1 on 6 matching bases. The CDR3 sequence is 16 residues long. Germline lookup yields CDR1 SNHLY and CDR2 FYNNEI. Deletions cut 1 base from V and 4 bases from J, with 16 bases between. CDR3 sequence reads: CASSEVGQGFRETQYF. CDR3 DNA: TGTGCCAGCAGTGAAGTCGGCCAGGGGTTTAGAGAGACCCAGTACTTC.

J is TRBJ1-1 and V is TRBV5-5; 8 positions match TRBD1. CDR1 is SGHKS and CDR2 is YYEKEE in the germline V gene (reference sequence). The CDR3 runs 17 residues. Trimming cost V 3 bases and J 0 bases; bases outside gene matches: 10. The CDR3 region is CASSSLTGGAVNTEAFF. As DNA, the CDR3 is TGTGCCAGCAGCTCGTTAACAGGGGGAGCTGTGAACACTGAAGCTTTCTTT.

The chain employs TRBV5-6 and TRBJ2-1; TRBD1 matches 10 bases. The length of the CDR3 is 16 residues. The J segment lost 4 bases and the V segment lost 4 bases, leaving 8 bases of the junction unmatched. Germline values: CDR1 SGHDT, CDR2 YYEEEE. The CDR3 protein is CASSETGTGDYNEQFF. The CDR3 bases are TGTGCCAGCAGCGAAACCGGGACAGGGGATTACAATGAGCAGTTCTTC.

The genes are TRBV6-4 and TRBJ1-1; D perhaps matches TRBD1 (6 bases). Trimming took off 5 bases at V and 5 bases at J, with 15 bases between the two ends. This CDR3 has 14 amino acids. Per germline, CDR1 MRHNA and CDR2 SNTAGT. CDR3 DNA: TGTGCCAGCAGTCAACAGGGTGGCCGGACTGAAGCTTTCTTT. Its protein product is CASSQQGGRTEAFF.